The 22 T cell receptor beta chains given below trace back to one sample, sequenced in a study of OX40 agonist ivuxolimab in advanced cancers. The data were produced by immunoSEQ multiplex PCR, yet TCRdb's version contains in-frame clones alone and is incomplete. The table shows under 40,000 clones, with roughly 89% occurring only once. The sequencing used CD4+ or CD8+ T cells sorted from blood, collected in a trial of the OX40 agonist ivuxolimab. The receptors here all came from an adult with an advanced solid tumor such as melanoma, head and neck, liver or kidney cancer.

V and J are TRBV5-4 and TRBJ1-2, with D perhaps TRBD1 (5 bases). Trimming removed 0 bases at V and 5 bases at J, with 8 bases between. The CDR3 loop spans 13 amino acids. CDR1 is SGHNT and CDR2 is YYREEE in the germline V gene (reference sequence). The CDR3 loop reads CASSLEGVYGYTF. DNA for the CDR3: TGTGCCAGCAGCTTGGAAGGGGTGTATGGCTACACCTTC.

The J gene is TRBJ2-7, the V gene TRBV6-1; D may match TRBD1 or TRBD2 (5 bases each). Per germline, CDR1 MNHNS and CDR2 SASEGT. The CDR3 is 17 residues long. Deletions cut 1 base from V and 3 bases from J, with 19 bases between. The DNA of the CDR3 is TGTGCCAGCAGTGAAGACACGACCGGGACGGCGATCTACGAGCAGTACTTC. Protein product: CASSEDTTGTAIYEQYF.

The chain links TRBV7-9 to TRBJ2-1, with TRBD2 matching 7 bases. The CDR3 length is 14 residues. Germline trimming cut 5 bases from V and 5 bases from J; bases unmatched to any gene: 6. Germline CDR1 reads SEHNR; CDR2 reads FQNEAQ (reference sequence). The CDR3 spells CASSEHGTNNEQFF. The CDR3 DNA reads as TGTGCCAGCAGCGAACACGGGACTAACAATGAGCAGTTCTTC.

The chain employs TRBV5-6 and TRBJ2-7; 11 bases line up with TRBD1. This CDR3 is 15 amino acids long. Per germline, CDR1 SGHDT and CDR2 YYEEEE. With V trimmed by 4 bases and J by 12 bases, 15 bases remained unmatched. The CDR3 loop reads CASSGSGTGGVPWYF. The DNA for the CDR3 is TGTGCCAGCAGCGGGTCCGGGACAGGGGGAGTCCCGTGGTACTTC.

This clone was detected only a few times. The chain has TRBV29-1 and TRBJ2-7, with D perhaps matching TRBD2 (6 bases). This CDR3 comprises 20 residues. Trimming cost V 1 base and J 0 bases, with 28 bases left between them. The germline CDR1 and CDR2 sequences are SQVTM and ANQGSEA. The chain's CDR3 is CSVEVCILAELNFSSYEQYF. In DNA, the CDR3 is TGCAGCGTTGAAGTCTGTATTTTAGCGGAACTTAACTTTAGCTCCTACGAGCAGTACTTC.

The gene calls are TRBV30 and TRBJ1-1; D is undetermined. Germline V gene sequence: CDR1 GTSNPN, CDR2 SVGIG (reference sequence). Trimming cost V 8 bases and J 3 bases, with 10 bases left between them. CDR3 length: 11 residues. The CDR3 reads CALQMDTEAFF. CDR3 DNA: TGTGCCCTTCAGATGGACACTGAAGCTTTCTTT.

The chain links TRBV10-3 to TRBJ2-3; TRBD1 is a possible D gene (6 bases). V was cut by 2 bases and J by 0 bases, with 15 bases left in between. Germline V gene lookup returns CDR1 ENHRY and CDR2 SYGVKD. The CDR3 has 17 residues. CDR3 sequence (DNA): TGTGCCATCAGTGAGCAACAAGGGGGAACGAGCACAGATACGCAGTATTTT. This codes for CAISEQQGGTSTDTQYF.

The rearrangement joins TRBV4-2 to TRBJ2-7; 10 nucleotides align to TRBD2. The germline V gene has CDR1 LGHNA and CDR2 YNFKEQ. V lost 0 bases and J lost 5; bases outside the gene matches: 1. The CDR3 totals 14 residues. CDR3 loop: CASSQDSGGNEQYF. The CDR3 DNA follows: TGTGCCAGCAGCCAAGATAGCGGGGGGAACGAGCAGTACTTC.

This chain connects TRBV7-2 to TRBJ2-3; D might be TRBD2 (5 bases). Trimming took off 6 bases at V and 2 bases at J, with 12 bases between the two ends. This CDR3 is built from 14 residues. Germline V gives CDR1 SGHTA, CDR2 FQGNSA. CDR3 coding DNA: TGTGCCAGCAGACCTCCGGGGTTCACAGATACGCAGTATTTT. Translation gives CASRPPGFTDTQYF.

V is TRBV7-8 and J is TRBJ2-7; TRBD2 is a possible D gene (6 bases). Germline-derived CDR1 and CDR2 are SGHVS and FQNEAQ. The CDR3 extends over 14 amino acids. The V gene lost 2 bases and the J gene lost 2 bases, with 10 bases spanning the gap. CDR3 region: CASSLFPGAYEQYF. The CDR3 DNA sequence: TGTGCCAGCAGCTTATTCCCGGGGGCCTACGAGCAGTACTTC.

The V gene is TRBV11-2, the J gene TRBJ1-1, with D possibly matching TRBD1 (5 bases). V dropped 0 bases and J dropped 5 bases, with 10 bases sitting between them. The CDR3 extends over 14 amino acids. Germline lookup yields CDR1 SGHAT and CDR2 FQNNGV. The DNA of the CDR3 is TGTGCCAGCAGCTTAGATGGGGGTTATACTGAAGCTTTCTTT. Encoded protein: CASSLDGGYTEAFF. Full variable domain (remainder filled in from reference TRBV11-2 and TRBJ1-1): EAGVAQSPRYKIIEKRQSVAFWCNPISGHATLYWYQQILGQGPKLLIQFQNNGVVDDSQLPKDRFSAERLKGVDSTLKIQPAKLEDSAVYLCASSLDGGYTEAFFGQGTRLTVV.

This clone is large. The V call is TRBV27, the J call TRBJ2-7; D perhaps matches TRBD1 (5 bases). CDR3 length: 15 amino acids. Germline CDR1 and CDR2: MNHEY and SMNVEV (reference sequence). V was shortened by 1 base and J by 2 bases, with 12 bases between the two germline ends. Written as DNA, the CDR3 is TGTGCCAGCAGTTTATGGGGCGGACCGGCCTACGAGCAGTACTTC. Translated: CASSLWGGPAYEQYF.

The J gene is TRBJ2-3, the V gene TRBV30; 9 nucleotides agree with TRBD2. The V segment lost 4 bases and the J segment 2 bases; nucleotides outside the gene matches: 4. The CDR3 has 14 residues. In germline, CDR1 is GTSNPN, CDR2 SVGIG (reference sequence). The CDR3 DNA sequence: TGTGCCTGGAATCTAGCGGGGCCCACAGATACGCAGTATTTT. Protein: CAWNLAGPTDTQYF.

The chain joins TRBV7-9 to TRBJ1-1, with D uncertain. V shed 5 bases and J shed 3 bases, with 10 bases lying between them. Germline V gene lookup returns CDR1 SEHNR and CDR2 FQNEAQ (reference sequence). The CDR3 length is 13 residues. The CDR3 DNA is TGTGCCAGCAGCCCTGTGGGTCACACTGAAGCTTTCTTT. The encoded protein is CASSPVGHTEAFF.

Only one count was recorded for this clone. The V gene is TRBV30, the J gene TRBJ1-1; 7 nucleotides agree with TRBD1. V lost 4 bases and J lost 8; bases outside the gene matches: 4. The germline V gene has CDR1 GTSNPN and CDR2 SVGIG (reference sequence). The CDR3 loop spans 11 amino acids. CDR3 in amino acids: CAWTEGAEAFF. Here the CDR3 DNA reads TGTGCCTGGACTGAGGGGGCGGAAGCTTTCTTT.

The DNA of the CDR3 is TGTGCCAGCAGCTTGGTCGGGTTTGACTATGGCTACACCTTC. It yields the protein CASSLVGFDYGYTF. The rearrangement links TRBV7-9 to TRBJ1-2; D call uncertain. Germline values: CDR1 SEHNR, CDR2 FQNEAQ (reference sequence). The CDR3 totals 14 residues. Trimming took 3 bases from V and 3 from J, leaving 11 bases between them. The variable domain in full, with the rest retrieved from reference TRBV7-9 and TRBJ1-2, is DTGVSQNPRHKITKRGQNVTFRCDPISEHNRLYWYRQTLGQGPEFLTYFQNEAQLEKSRLLSDRFSAERPKGSFSTLEIQRTEQGDSAMYLCASSLVGFDYGYTFGSGTRLTVV.

This clone has only one observation. This chain connects TRBV2 to TRBJ2-2; no reliable D call. V was cut by 2 bases and J by 6 bases, with 7 bases left in between. The CDR3 is 13 amino acids. The germline CDR1 and CDR2 sequences are SNHLY and FYNNEI. The CDR3 nucleotides read TGTGCCAGCAGTGAACCGTCCCCCGGGGAGCTGTTTTTT. Its protein product is CASSEPSPGELFF. Combining the CDR3 with reference TRBV2 and TRBJ2-2 gives the whole variable domain EPEVTQTPSHQVTQMGQEVILRCVPISNHLYFYWYRQILGQKVEFLVSFYNNEISEKSEIFDDQFSVERPDGSNFTLKIRSTKLEDSAMYFCASSEPSPGELFFGEGSRLTVL.

This chain links TRBV7-9 with TRBJ1-4, with D possibly matching TRBD1 (6 bases). Germline V gene sequence: CDR1 SEHNR, CDR2 FQNEAQ (reference sequence). Between the trimmed V and J ends, which lost 5 bases and 6 bases, there was a span of 19 bases. This CDR3 is built from 16 residues. The CDR3 spells CASSPIRGGQDEKLFF. The CDR3 nucleotides are TGTGCCAGCAGCCCTATTCGGGGGGGCCAGGATGAAAAACTGTTTTTT.

The chain joins TRBV27 to TRBJ1-5, with D hard to call. This CDR3 region has 17 residues. The V end was cut by 2 bases, the J end by 0 bases, with 14 bases between. The V gene's germline CDR1 is MNHEY and CDR2 SMNVEV (reference sequence). The CDR3 protein is CASSLTGSLYSNQPQHF. DNA of the CDR3: TGTGCCAGCAGTTTAACGGGATCCCTTTATAGCAATCAGCCCCAGCATTTT.

The chain employs TRBV9 and TRBJ1-2, with D maybe TRBD1 (6 bases). The CDR3 spans 12 residues. V lost 3 bases to trimming and J lost 8 bases, with 11 bases between them. Germline CDR1 reads SGDLS; CDR2 reads YYNGEE. The CDR3, as DNA: TGTGCCAGCAGCGCCACAGGGAGCGGCTACACCTTC. It specifies CASSATGSGYTF.

This clone appeared many times. The V call is TRBV11-2, the J call TRBJ2-1; D not certain. Germline V CDR1 and CDR2: SGHAT, FQNNGV. Trimming stripped 5 bases from V and 5 bases from J, with 13 bases between. The CDR3 is made up of 14 amino acids. As DNA, the CDR3 is TGTGCCAGCAGCATCCAGGTGATAGACAATGAGCAGTTCTTC. It yields the protein CASSIQVIDNEQFF.

This chain links TRBV29-1 with TRBJ2-2; D perhaps matches TRBD1 (5 bases). CDR3 length: 14 amino acids. Deletions cut 6 bases from V and 4 bases from J, with 15 bases between. Germline loops: CDR1 SQVTM, CDR2 ANQGSEA. The CDR3 is CSVRTIAPTGELFF. As DNA, the CDR3 is TGCAGCGTGAGGACAATCGCACCCACCGGGGAGCTGTTTTTT.